Listed below are T cell receptor beta chains from one sample, sequenced in a study of naive and memory T cell subsets. Via MiXCR, TCRdb re-called the UMI-ligation and nested PCR reads, giving one row per CDR3 protein. The profile covers approximately 2,500 distinct CDR3 sequences, with around 4.9% appearing a single time and 25% to 40% taken by the ten largest. What was sequenced was CD4+ TEMRA cells from blood. The receptors derive from a human donor in good health. CDR3s include the opening cysteine and the closing phenylalanine or tryptophan. D genes are given only for firm matches. Size is omitted from some rows. Given values are once, few, many or a class for expanded clones.

many	TRBV6-1	.	TRBJ2-5	CASSNRQETQYF	TGTGCCAGCAGTAACAGACAAGAGACCCAGTACTTC
few	TRBV7-2	TRBD2	TRBJ2-1	CASSLGGLAVLYNEQFF	TGTGCCAGCAGCTTAGGTGGGCTAGCGGTCCTTTACAATGAGCAGTTCTTC
many	TRBV7-2	TRBD2	TRBJ2-7	CASSLVTSERTYEQYF	TGTGCCAGCAGCTTAGTAACTAGCGAGAGGACCTACGAGCAGTACTTC
medium-sized	TRBV19	.	TRBJ1-2	CASSEPRQALNYGYTF	TGTGCCAGTAGTGAACCCCGACAGGCGTTGAACTATGGCTACACCTTC
medium-sized	TRBV20-1	.	TRBJ1-1	CSALAGEGGTEAFF	TGCAGTGCTCTGGCAGGTGAAGGGGGCACTGAAGCTTTCTTT
many	TRBV5-1	.	TRBJ1-1	CASSPSTLGQNTEAFF	TGCGCCAGCAGCCCCTCCACGTTAGGGCAGAACACTGAAGCTTTCTTT
many	TRBV7-2	.	TRBJ1-5	CASSLDSTAGQPQHF	TGTGCCAGCAGCTTAGACTCTACGGCCGGGCAGCCCCAGCATTTT
many	TRBV24-1	.	TRBJ2-1	CATSDSYNEQFF	TGTGCCACCAGTGATTCCTACAATGAGCAGTTCTTC
medium-sized	TRBV10-3	.	TRBJ1-1	CAISEGGGNTEAFF	TGTGCCATCAGTGAAGGTGGAGGGAACACTGAAGCTTTCTTT
few	TRBV9	TRBD2	TRBJ2-2	CASSPLAADGELFF	TGTGCCAGCAGCCCACTAGCGGCGGACGGGGAGCTGTTTTTT
many	TRBV6-5	.	TRBJ1-2	CASSYLPVKLYGYTF	TGTGCCAGCAGTTACCTTCCAGTAAAGCTCTATGGCTACACCTTC
few	TRBV11-2	TRBD1	TRBJ1-1	CASSLGQGGIEAFF	TGTGCCAGCAGCCTGGGACAGGGGGGGATCGAAGCTTTCTTT
few	TRBV18	.	TRBJ1-3	CASSSGSGNTIYF	TGTGCCAGCTCGAGCGGCTCTGGAAACACCATATATTTT
many	TRBV12-3/TRBV12-4	TRBD1	TRBJ2-3	CASSWDRGASTDTQYF	TGTGCCAGCAGTTGGGACAGGGGGGCCAGCACAGATACGCAGTATTTT
.	TRBV6-5	.	TRBJ2-7	CASSYRQGGYEQYF	TGTGCCAGCAGTTACCGGCAGGGAGGCTACGAGCAGTACTTC
few	TRBV18	TRBD1	TRBJ2-7	CASSPGDKGARSYEQYF	TGTGCCAGCTCACCGGGGGATAAGGGGGCGCGCTCCTACGAGCAGTACTTC
.	TRBV5-4	TRBD2	TRBJ2-5	CASSPDSGRALETQYF	TGTGCCAGCAGCCCCGATAGCGGGAGGGCCTTAGAGACCCAGTACTTC
few	TRBV18	TRBD1	TRBJ2-2	CASSPSTGGANTGELFF	TGTGCCAGCTCACCAAGTACAGGGGGTGCGAACACCGGGGAGCTGTTTTTT
many	TRBV5-1	TRBD2	TRBJ2-5	CASSPGTRGYQETQYF	TGCGCCAGCAGCCCCGGGACTAGGGGGTACCAAGAGACCCAGTACTTC
many	TRBV5-5	.	TRBJ1-6	CASRQDGPLPLHF	TGTGCCAGCAGACAGGACGGTCCCCTACCCCTCCACTTT
.	TRBV28	TRBD2	TRBJ2-1	CASSLAGAFSYNEQFF	TGTGCCAGCAGTCTAGCGGGAGCATTCTCCTACAATGAGCAGTTCTTC
few	TRBV4-1	TRBD2	TRBJ2-7	CASSQDRASGSRSEQYF	TGCGCCAGCAGCCAAGATAGGGCTAGCGGGAGTAGGTCCGAGCAGTACTTC